The source of this T cell receptor beta chain is a study of T cell responses to AZD1222 COVID-19 vaccine. The CDR3 is made up of 18 amino acids. Germline CDR1 reads LNHDA; CDR2 reads SQIVND (reference sequence). After removal of 4 bases from V and 0 bases from J, the junction contained 6 bases not matched to a gene. Data came from immunoSEQ multiplex PCR; TCRdb stores just in-frame clones and leaves some out. The sample consists of roughly 140,000 clones, 88% of them appearing once. The sample was peripheral blood, taken on day 0 of MenACWY control vaccination. The chain combines TRBV19 with TRBJ2-4, with 13 bases that match TRBD2. This receptor was identified in an adult in good health. The CDR3 sequence: CASSTGTSGVLAKNIQYF. The CDR3 DNA follows: TGTGCCAGTAGTACCGGGACTAGCGGGGTTCTAGCCAAAAACATTCAGTACTTC. Full variable domain (outside the CDR3, taken from reference TRBV19 and TRBJ2-4): DGGITQSPKYLFRKEGQNVTLSCEQNLNHDAMYWYRQDPGQGLRLIYYSQIVNDFQKGDIAEGYSVSREKKESFPLTVTSAQKNPTAFYLCASSTGTSGVLAKNIQYFGAGTRLSVL.